This paragraph reports one TCR beta chain. The data were taken from a study of cytomegalovirus exposure and HLA in healthy donors. PCR was performed using 60 Vbeta and 13 Jbeta primers. Profiling relied on immunoSEQ multiplex PCR, and the TCRdb table lists in-frame clones only, not all of them. The data show about 240,000 clones, 81% seen once. V shed 2 bases and J shed 3 bases, with 16 bases lying between them. Germline V CDR1 and CDR2: SGHDT, YYEEEE. The CDR3 has 16 amino acids. The sequenced sample consisted of PBMCs. The chain couples TRBV5-6 to TRBJ2-3; TRBD2 might be the D (6 bases). The TCR originated in a woman aged 55-69 years in good health and CMV-seropositive. CDR3 sequence: CASSLLGRGSTDTQYF. The CDR3 coding sequence is TGTGCCAGCAGCTTACTGGGACGGGGGAGTACAGATACGCAGTATTTT.